The clone carrying this T cell receptor beta chain was observed a few times. Its target is unknown. TCRdb reassembled clones from the PCR reads with MiXCR. In the table there are about 28,000 clones, around 25% of which are singletons. This record comes from a study of metastatic and nonmetastatic thyroid tumors. Study-wide background: A comparison of repertoires was made across blood and tumor or nodule tissue from malignant and benign thyroid patients. Study-wide points: Significantly higher TCR beta diversity was reportedly seen in malignant thyroid tumors than benign nodules, in blood and tumor.

CDR1 and CDR2 from the germline V gene are MDHEN and SYDVKM. V was shortened by 3 bases and J by 0 bases, with 23 bases between the two germline ends. The CDR3 consists of 19 residues. The entire patient cohort was treatment-naive prior to thyroid surgery. The sequenced sample was blood. V usage is TRBV28 and J usage is TRBJ2-5, with D unclear. This sequence was found in a female donor with papillary thyroid cancer or a benign thyroid nodule (not recorded which). Some clones in this sample may be carry-over from other donors' samples. The DNA of the CDR3 is TGTGCCAGCAGTTTTTCCGCTGGGCTCGGTTCCCTTTACCAAGAGACCCAGTACTTC. This codes for CASSFSAGLGSLYQETQYF.